The 11 T cell receptor beta chains reported below all come from one sample, sequenced in a study of T cells after yellow fever vaccination. TCRdb re-derived calls from the 5' RACE reads in MiXCR, one entry per CDR3 protein. The sample has hundreds of thousands of distinct CDR3 sequences, approximately 5.7% seen once; the top ten hold over 14%. The sample was PBMCs, taken 5 days after the yellow fever booster vaccination. Receptors were obtained from a man aged 25 to 40 who received the YFV17D yellow fever vaccine.

This clonotype was counted a few times. The chain uses TRBV5-1 and TRBJ2-5; unclear D gene. CDR3 length equals 11 residues. Per the germline V gene, CDR1 is SGHRS and CDR2 is YFSETQ. The V and J ends lost 6 bases and 5 bases respectively, with 8 bases between them. Written as DNA, the CDR3 is TGCGCCAGCATAGAAGGGGAGACCCAGTACTTC. It specifies CASIEGETQYF.

This clonotype was detected many times. The chain is built from TRBV6-2 or TRBV6-3 and TRBJ2-1; maybe TRBD2 (6 bases). CDR1 and CDR2 (germline): MNHEY, SVGEGT. V dropped 5 bases and J dropped 10 bases, with 24 bases sitting between them. The CDR3 extends over 16 amino acids. The CDR3 coding sequence is TGTGCCAGCAGTCCGAGACTAGGCCTCAGCCCAATCGAGCAGTTCTTC. The encoded protein is CASSPRLGLSPIEQFF.

J is TRBJ2-6 and V is TRBV4-3; tentative D call: TRBD1 (5 bases). Looked up from germline, CDR1 is LGHNA and CDR2 is YSLEER. Between the trimmed V and J ends, which lost 7 bases and 0 bases, there was a span of 10 bases. There are 15 residues in the CDR3. CDR3 residues: CASTRALSGANVLTF. CDR3 bases: TGCGCCAGCACCAGGGCCCTCTCTGGGGCCAACGTCCTGACTTTC.

This clonotype has only a few counts. The CDR3 DNA sequence: TGTGCCAGCAGTTTCAGCGGGAGTGTTTTAGAGCAGTTCTTC. It codes for CASSFSGSVLEQFF. V and J are TRBV12-3 or TRBV12-4 and TRBJ2-1; 8 nucleotides agree with TRBD2. The CDR3 has 14 amino acids. With V trimmed by 3 bases and J by 10 bases, 8 bases remained unmatched.

In this sample, this clonotype turned up many times. The chain uses TRBV5-1 and TRBJ1-2; no reliable D call. Trimming took 7 bases from V and 5 from J, leaving 18 bases between them. Per germline, CDR1 SGHRS and CDR2 YFSETQ. This CDR3 comprises 14 residues. The CDR3 loop is CASHAQTRVYGYTF. DNA of the CDR3: TGCGCCAGCCATGCGCAGACGAGAGTTTATGGCTACACCTTC. The full variable domain, with the rest looked up from reference TRBV5-1 and TRBJ1-2, is KAGVTQTPRYLIKTRGQQVTLSCSPISGHRSVSWYQQTPGQGLQFLFEYFSETQRNKGNFPGRFSGRQFSNSRSEMNVSTLELGDSALYLCASHAQTRVYGYTFGSGTRLTVV.

This clonotype was picked up a small number of times. V gene TRBV6-5 combines with J gene TRBJ2-1; TRBD2 aligns across 13 bases. There are 18 residues in the CDR3. The germline CDR1 and CDR2 sequences are MNHEY and SVGAGI. Trimming took 5 bases from V and 1 from J; bases not matched to a gene: 8. The CDR3 reads CASSRGLAGVTSYNEQFF. Written as DNA, the CDR3 is TGTGCCAGCAGTCGAGGACTAGCGGGAGTCACATCCTACAATGAGCAGTTCTTC.

In this sample, this clonotype turned up a few times. The CDR3 DNA reads TGCAGTGCTAGCTTCTCCGGGACTAGCGGAACCTACGAGCAGTACTTC. Its protein is CSASFSGTSGTYEQYF. This chain uses TRBV20-1 with TRBJ2-7; 11 bases agree with TRBD2. This CDR3 has 16 residues. Germline V lookup: CDR1 DFQATT, CDR2 SNEGSKA (reference sequence). Trimming cost V 3 bases and J 2 bases; bases outside gene matches: 9.

The genes are TRBV20-1 and TRBJ2-1; the D gene could be TRBD1 or TRBD2 (5 bases each). V lost 5 bases and J lost 5, with 10 bases in between. Germline CDR1 DFQATT, CDR2 SNEGSKA (reference sequence). The CDR3 totals 12 residues. The CDR3: CSAGGRDNEQFF. The DNA of the CDR3 is TGCAGTGCTGGGGGACGAGACAATGAGCAGTTCTTC.

At least ten counts were recorded for this clonotype. The chain uses TRBV6-5 and TRBJ2-3, with 11 nucleotides matching TRBD2. Germline CDR1 and CDR2: MNHEY and SVGAGI. V dropped 4 bases and J dropped 8; count of bases not matched to a gene: 8. The CDR3 has 15 residues. CDR3: CASSSPTTSGTTQYF. DNA for the CDR3: TGTGCCAGCAGTTCCCCGACGACTAGCGGGACTACGCAGTATTTT.

This clonotype turned up a few times. The J gene is TRBJ1-5, the V gene TRBV6-2 or TRBV6-3, with 8 bases matching TRBD1. Germline lookup yields CDR1 MNHEY and CDR2 SVGEGT. The CDR3 is 16 residues long. V shed 6 bases, J shed 6 bases, and the junction held 13 bases outside the gene matches. For the CDR3, the DNA is TGTGCCAGCAGCATTAATGGACAGGGCGGGGGTCAGCCCCAGCATTTT. Amino acids: CASSINGQGGGQPQHF.

This clonotype was seen a few times. The genes are TRBV9 and TRBJ2-3; a weak D match, TRBD2 (6 bases). There are 14 residues in the CDR3. The germline V gene has CDR1 SGDLS and CDR2 YYNGEE. Trimming removed 3 bases at V and 4 bases at J, with 12 bases between. The CDR3 loop is CASSALSGADTQYF. In nucleotides, the CDR3 is TGTGCCAGCAGCGCACTCTCGGGGGCAGATACGCAGTATTTT.